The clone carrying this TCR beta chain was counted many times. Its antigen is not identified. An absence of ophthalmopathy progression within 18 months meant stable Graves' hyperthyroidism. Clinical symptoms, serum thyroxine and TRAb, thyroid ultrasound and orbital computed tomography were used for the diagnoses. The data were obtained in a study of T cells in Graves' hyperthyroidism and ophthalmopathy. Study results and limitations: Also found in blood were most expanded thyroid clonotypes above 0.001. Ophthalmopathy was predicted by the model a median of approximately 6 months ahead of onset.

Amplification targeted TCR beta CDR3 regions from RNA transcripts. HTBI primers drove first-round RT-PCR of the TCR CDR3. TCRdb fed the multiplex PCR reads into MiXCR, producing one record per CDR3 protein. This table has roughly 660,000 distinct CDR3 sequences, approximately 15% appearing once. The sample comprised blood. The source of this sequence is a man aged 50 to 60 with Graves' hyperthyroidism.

The CDR3 sequence is CASSVDQGSNTEAFF. The CDR3 DNA follows: TGTGCCAGCAGCGTAGATCAGGGATCGAACACTGAAGCTTTCTTT. This chain connects TRBV9 to TRBJ1-1; D is possibly TRBD1 (5 bases). This CDR3 contains 15 residues. The germline V gene has CDR1 SGDLS and CDR2 YYNGEE. Trimming left V 0 bases short and J 1 base short, with 10 bases between.